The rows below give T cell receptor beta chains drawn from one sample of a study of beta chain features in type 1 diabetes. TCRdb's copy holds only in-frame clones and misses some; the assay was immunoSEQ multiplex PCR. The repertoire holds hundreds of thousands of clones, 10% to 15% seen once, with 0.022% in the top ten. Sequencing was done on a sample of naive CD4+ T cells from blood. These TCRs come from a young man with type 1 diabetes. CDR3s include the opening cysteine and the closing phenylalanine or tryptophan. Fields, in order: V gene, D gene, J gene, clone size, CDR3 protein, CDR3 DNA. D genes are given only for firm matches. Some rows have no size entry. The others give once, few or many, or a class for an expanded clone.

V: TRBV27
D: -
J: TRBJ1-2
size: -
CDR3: CASSPLGDAWGYTF
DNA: TGTGCCAGCAGTCCGCTAGGGGATGCTTGGGGCTACACCTTC

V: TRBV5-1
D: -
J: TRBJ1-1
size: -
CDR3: CASSEGENTEAFF
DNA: TGCGCCAGCAGCGAAGGGGAGAACACTGAAGCTTTCTTT

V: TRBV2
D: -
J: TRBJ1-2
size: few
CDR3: CASSGQVYGYTF
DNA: TGTGCCAGCAGTGGACAGGTCTATGGCTACACCTTC

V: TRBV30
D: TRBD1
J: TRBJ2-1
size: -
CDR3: CASIRLGDRGYNEQFF
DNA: TGTGCCAGTATACGATTGGGGGACAGGGGATACAATGAGCAGTTCTTC

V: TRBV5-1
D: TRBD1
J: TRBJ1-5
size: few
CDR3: CASSVGQGANQPQHF
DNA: TGCGCCAGCAGCGTGGGACAGGGAGCAAATCAGCCCCAGCATTTT

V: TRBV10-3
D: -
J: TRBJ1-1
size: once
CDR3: CATGLGLNTEAFF
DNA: TGTGCCACTGGGCTGGGGTTAAACACTGAAGCTTTCTTT

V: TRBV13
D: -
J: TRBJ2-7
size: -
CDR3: CASSQYEQPTSVLSYEQYF
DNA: TGTGCCAGCAGCCAATATGAGCAACCCACATCCGTCCTCTCCTACGAGCAGTACTTC

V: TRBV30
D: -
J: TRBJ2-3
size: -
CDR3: CAWTPGTRDTQYF
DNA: TGTGCCTGGACCCCCGGGACAAGGGATACGCAGTATTTT

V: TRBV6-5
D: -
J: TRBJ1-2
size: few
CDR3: CASSNSRYGYTF
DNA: TGTGCCAGCAGTAACTCACGTTATGGCTACACCTTC

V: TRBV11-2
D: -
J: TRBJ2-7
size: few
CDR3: CASSLGVSSYEQYF
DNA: TGTGCCAGCAGTTTGGGGGTCTCCTCCTACGAGCAGTACTTC

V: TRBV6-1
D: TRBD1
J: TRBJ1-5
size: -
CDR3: CASSEGQGLGNQPQHF
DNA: TGTGCCAGCAGTGAAGGACAGGGGTTGGGCAATCAGCCCCAGCATTTT

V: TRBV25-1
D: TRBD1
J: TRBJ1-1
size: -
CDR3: CASSEPWTGGGVNTEAFF
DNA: TGTGCCAGCAGTGAACCCTGGACAGGGGGAGGCGTGAACACTGAAGCTTTCTTT

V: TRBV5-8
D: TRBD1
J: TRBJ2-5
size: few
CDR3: CASRPRGPETQYF
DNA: TGTGCCAGCAGACCCAGGGGGCCGGAGACCCAGTACTTC

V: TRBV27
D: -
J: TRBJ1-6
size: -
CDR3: CASSLAGGNSPLHF
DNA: TGTGCCAGCAGTTTAGCGGGAGGCAATTCACCCCTCCACTTT

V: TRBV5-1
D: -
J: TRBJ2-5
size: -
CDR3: CASSLGPGETQYF
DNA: TGCGCCAGCAGCTTGGGTCCGGGAGAGACCCAGTACTTC

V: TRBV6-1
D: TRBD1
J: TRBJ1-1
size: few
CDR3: CASGKTGGFPEAFF
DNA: TGTGCCAGCGGTAAAACAGGGGGCTTCCCTGAAGCTTTCTTT

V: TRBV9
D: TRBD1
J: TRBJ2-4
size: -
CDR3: CASSVGSSGTGAKNIQYF
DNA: TGTGCCAGCAGCGTAGGGTCCTCTGGGACAGGAGCCAAAAACATTCAGTACTTC

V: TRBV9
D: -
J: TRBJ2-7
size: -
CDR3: CASSVAGTRKLYEQYF
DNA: TGTGCCAGCAGCGTAGCCGGGACACGGAAACTATACGAGCAGTACTTC

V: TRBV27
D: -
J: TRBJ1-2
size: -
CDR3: CASSSHGDRNYGYTF
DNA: TGTGCCAGCAGTTCCCACGGGGATCGAAACTATGGCTACACCTTC

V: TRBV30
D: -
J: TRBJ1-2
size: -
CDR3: CAWSSDSLGNYGYTF
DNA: TGTGCCTGGAGTAGCGACAGCTTAGGAAACTATGGCTACACCTTC

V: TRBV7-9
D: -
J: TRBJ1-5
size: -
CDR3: CASSLDRSGFNQPQHF
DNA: TGTGCCAGCAGCTTAGATCGTTCTGGGTTTAATCAGCCCCAGCATTTT

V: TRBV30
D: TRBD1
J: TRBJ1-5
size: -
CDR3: CAWSTGYPSPHQPQHF
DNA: TGTGCCTGGTCGACAGGGTATCCCTCCCCTCATCAGCCCCAGCATTTT

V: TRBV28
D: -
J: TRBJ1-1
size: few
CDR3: CASSFARYEAFF
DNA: TGTGCCAGCAGTTTTGCCCGATATGAAGCTTTCTTT

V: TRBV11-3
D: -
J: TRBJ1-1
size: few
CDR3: CASSLEWNTEAFF
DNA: TGTGCCAGCAGCTTAGAGTGGAACACTGAAGCTTTCTTT

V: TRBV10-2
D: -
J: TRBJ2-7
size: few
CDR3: CASSEQREQYF
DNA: TGCGCCAGCAGTGAGCAGCGCGAGCAGTACTTC

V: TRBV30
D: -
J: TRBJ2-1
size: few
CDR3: CAWRRGANEQFF
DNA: TGTGCCTGGAGGAGGGGGGCGAATGAGCAGTTCTTC

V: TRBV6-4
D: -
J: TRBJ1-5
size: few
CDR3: CASSDGGNQPQHF
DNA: TGTGCCAGCAGTGACGGGGGCAATCAGCCCCAGCATTTT

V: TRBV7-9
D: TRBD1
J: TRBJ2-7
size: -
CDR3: CASSLLTGKEQYF
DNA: TGTGCCAGCAGCTTATTGACAGGGAAAGAGCAGTACTTC

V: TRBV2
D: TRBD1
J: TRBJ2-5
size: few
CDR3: CASRDSGQGQETQYF
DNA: TGTGCCAGCAGGGACTCCGGACAGGGCCAAGAGACCCAGTACTTC

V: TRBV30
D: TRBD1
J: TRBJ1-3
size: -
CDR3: CAWVTGGYGNTIYF
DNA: TGTGCCTGGGTTACAGGGGGCTATGGAAACACCATATATTTT

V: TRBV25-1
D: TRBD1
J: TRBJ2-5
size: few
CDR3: CASAGGETQYF
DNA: TGTGCCAGCGCAGGGGGAGAGACCCAGTACTTC

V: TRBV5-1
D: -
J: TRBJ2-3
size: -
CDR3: CASSLAAGWADTQYF
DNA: TGCGCCAGCAGCTTGGCGGCAGGGTGGGCAGATACGCAGTATTTT